The rows below give T cell receptor beta chains drawn from one sample of a study of shared T cell receptors in the human thymus. The table came from immunoSEQ multiplex PCR; TCRdb's copy has only in-frame clones and leaves some out. The data show under 850,000 clones, roughly 90% seen once. The same data also went into a second study, on human thymus T cells.

Source material: thymocytes. The receptors were gathered from a boy under two years old with a congenital heart defect. Each CDR3 is given with its conserved first and last residue. Each record gives: clone size, J gene, D gene, V gene, CDR3 protein, CDR3 DNA. D genes are given only for firm matches. Not all rows give a size; the values are once, few, many and, for expanded clones, a class.

>-|TRBJ2-5|TRBD2|TRBV11-2
CASSAIEREGPRIVTQYF
TGTGCCAGCAGCGCAATCGAGCGGGAGGGCCCTCGAATCGTGACCCAGTACTTC
>-|TRBJ2-3|-|TRBV2
CASSARDTQYF
TGTGCCAGCAGTGCCCGGGATACGCAGTATTTT
>once|TRBJ2-6|-|TRBV27
CASSLGRVSYAGANVLTF
TGTGCCAGCAGTTTAGGCAGGGTGTCTTATGCTGGGGCCAACGTCCTGACTTTC
>-|TRBJ1-6|-|TRBV7-6
CASSFTVWRNSPLHF
TGTGCCAGCAGCTTTACAGTTTGGCGTAATTCACCCCTCCACTTT
>-|TRBJ2-3|TRBD2|TRBV5-6
CASSLVPSGRTAQTDTQYF
TGTGCCAGCAGCTTGGTTCCTAGCGGGAGGACAGCCCAGACAGATACGCAGTATTTT
>-|TRBJ2-2|-|TRBV6-5
CASSSRPDSSGELFF
TGTGCCAGCAGTTCCCGCCCGGACAGCAGCGGGGAGCTGTTTTTT
>-|TRBJ1-5|-|TRBV6-1
CASWRSNQPQHF
TGTGCCAGCTGGCGGAGCAATCAGCCCCAGCATTTT
>-|TRBJ1-4|TRBD1|TRBV19
CASTAPTGGPVTNEKLFF
TGTGCCAGTACCGCCCCGACAGGGGGCCCTGTGACTAATGAAAAACTGTTTTTT
>-|TRBJ2-7|TRBD1|TRBV5-1
CASSYKGGASGEQYF
TGCGCCAGCAGCTATAAAGGGGGCGCCTCGGGCGAGCAGTACTTC
>few|TRBJ2-1|TRBD2|TRBV10-3
CAIRTPEREGEQFF
TGTGCCATCAGGACCCCGGAGCGGGAGGGTGAGCAGTTCTTC
>once|TRBJ2-2|TRBD2|TRBV9
CASSPWTSGSPNTGELFF
TGTGCCAGCAGCCCCTGGACTAGCGGGAGCCCCAACACCGGGGAGCTGTTTTTT
>-|TRBJ1-2|TRBD1|TRBV27
CASSKNGTEGYGYTF
TGTGCCAGCAGTAAAAACGGGACAGAAGGATATGGCTACACCTTC
>-|TRBJ1-4|-|TRBV5-1
CASSWSGASGEKLFF
TGCGCCAGCAGCTGGAGCGGGGCAAGTGGGGAAAAACTGTTTTTT
>-|TRBJ1-2|TRBD1|TRBV19
CASSTPDRGQGYTF
TGTGCCAGTAGTACGCCGGACAGGGGGCAAGGCTACACCTTC
>-|TRBJ2-1|TRBD2|TRBV10-2
CASSESTDGREDEQFF
TGCGCCAGCAGTGAGTCGACGGATGGGCGGGAGGATGAGCAGTTCTTC
>-|TRBJ2-7|TRBD2|TRBV11-2
CASSGRGYEQYF
TGTGCCAGCAGCGGGCGGGGGTACGAGCAGTACTTC
>-|TRBJ2-1|TRBD2|TRBV30
CAWRGGTSDTEQFF
TGTGCCTGGAGGGGAGGGACTAGCGATACGGAGCAGTTCTTC
>-|TRBJ2-7|TRBD2|TRBV4-1
CASSRRPHSGRPYEQYF
TGCGCCAGCAGCCGCAGACCTCATAGCGGGAGGCCCTACGAGCAGTACTTC
>-|TRBJ1-3|-|TRBV15
CATSRDTDQVYSGNTIYF
TGTGCCACCAGCAGAGATACGGATCAGGTTTACTCTGGAAACACCATATATTTT
>once|TRBJ2-1|TRBD2|TRBV29-1
CSVPRASGRKNEQFF
TGCAGCGTTCCCCGGGCTAGCGGGAGGAAGAATGAGCAGTTCTTC
>few|TRBJ2-2|TRBD1|TRBV18
CASSPTGQGDTGELFF
TGTGCCAGCTCACCCACGGGACAGGGGGACACCGGGGAGCTGTTTTTT
>-|TRBJ2-2|TRBD2|TRBV25-1
CASSIFPSGRANTGELFF
TGTGCCAGCAGTATATTTCCTAGCGGGAGGGCGAACACCGGGGAGCTGTTTTTT
>-|TRBJ2-3|TRBD2|TRBV30
CAWSVGLAGGLSGTDTQYF
TGTGCCTGGAGTGTGGGGCTAGCGGGAGGGCTTTCGGGCACAGATACGCAGTATTTT
>-|TRBJ2-6|-|TRBV30
CAWSNQQPSGANVLTF
TGTGCCTGGAGTAATCAACAGCCATCTGGGGCCAACGTCCTGACTTTC
>once|TRBJ2-7|TRBD2|TRBV5-6
CASSLGISGSGNEQYF
TGTGCCAGCAGCTTGGGAATTAGCGGGAGTGGTAACGAGCAGTACTTC